The entry that follows covers one T cell receptor beta chain sequence. Its antigen is undetermined. The sample originates from a study of identifying expanded T cells in peripheral blood. Collection occurred without any documented infections or immune events in donors. Study outcomes and limitations: Over two and four weeks, about 15 and 19 clones changed, versus approximately 1.1 between replicates. Variance in clone template counts between two-week samples significantly increased with total template count across all healthy donors.

Method: immunoSEQ multiplex PCR; TCRdb's copy keeps in-frame clones and lacks some. The repertoire holds under 110,000 clones, about 83% seen once, with about a sixth in the top ten. Trimming took off 3 bases at V and 0 bases at J, with 15 bases between the two ends. This CDR3 has 18 residues. Per the germline V gene, CDR1 is LGHNA and CDR2 is YSLEER. V gene TRBV4-3 combines with J gene TRBJ2-6; D call uncertain. This clonotype was obtained from a person aged 18 to 70 in good health. The specimen sequenced was blood. The CDR3 loop reads CASSQRLAGSSGANVLTF. CDR3 in DNA: TGCGCCAGCAGCCAGAGGCTCGCAGGATCCTCTGGGGCCAACGTCCTGACTTTC.